A single sample gave rise to the 15 T cell receptor beta chains below, sequenced in a study of memory CD4+ T cells and cytomegalovirus serostatus. Repertoires were generated with immunoSEQ multiplex PCR, while TCRdb's copy carries only in-frame clones and drops some. Of under 70,000 clones detected, around 80% appear once; the ten largest clones hold about 1%. The sort gate was single viable CD3+CD4+CD8-CD45RO+ cells for memory CD4+ T cells. Sequencing was performed on memory CD4+ T cells from blood. The receptors derive from an adult in good health and CMV-seronegative.

The chain recombines TRBV30 with TRBJ2-2; 11 bases align to TRBD1. The CDR3 has 14 amino acids. The V gene's germline CDR1 is GTSNPN and CDR2 SVGIG (reference sequence). J lost 5 bases, V lost 7 bases, and 6 bases had no gene match. CDR3 coding DNA: TGTGCCTTAGGACAGGGGGCAAGAACCGGGGAGCTGTTTTTT. Its protein product is CALGQGARTGELFF.

The chain couples TRBV11-3 to TRBJ2-7; D may be TRBD2 (5 bases). Trimming removed 0 bases from V and 1 base from J, with 7 bases in between. Per germline, CDR1 SGHNT and CDR2 YENEEA. This CDR3 is 14 amino acids long. CDR3 loop: CASSLETGSYEQYF. The CDR3 bases are TGTGCCAGCAGCTTAGAAACGGGATCCTACGAGCAGTACTTC.

V usage is TRBV28 and J usage is TRBJ1-3, with 7 positions matching TRBD1. Trimming removed 3 bases from V and 3 bases from J; junction bases left unmatched: 8. CDR3 length equals 16 residues. CDR1 MDHEN and CDR2 SYDVKM come from the germline V gene. CDR3 DNA sequence: TGTGCCAGCAGTTTCCGTCCAGGGGGATATGGAAACACCATATATTTT. This translates into CASSFRPGGYGNTIYF.

The rearrangement uses TRBV28 and TRBJ2-7; the D is unclear. The CDR3 is 14 residues long. Trimming left V 3 bases short and J 0 bases short, with 9 bases between. Germline V CDR1 and CDR2: MDHEN, SYDVKM. The CDR3 protein is CASSFEEYSYEQYF. In DNA, the CDR3 is TGTGCCAGCAGTTTTGAAGAATACTCCTACGAGCAGTACTTC.

This chain links TRBV7-2 with TRBJ1-5; the D is unclear. Trimming pared 9 bases from V and 2 bases from J, leaving 11 bases between. Germline CDR1 reads SGHTA; CDR2 reads FQGNSA. This CDR3 is 13 amino acids long. Here the CDR3 reads CASNRGGNQPQHF. DNA of the CDR3: TGTGCCAGTAACCGCGGGGGCAATCAGCCCCAGCATTTT.

The chain employs TRBV5-1 and TRBJ2-5; 7 nucleotides agree with TRBD2. Germline assignment: CDR1 SGHRS and CDR2 YFSETQ. This CDR3 region has 14 residues. V was pared by 4 bases and J by 5 bases, with 8 bases of the junction left unmatched. The CDR3 is CASSTGAGRETQYF. The CDR3 region has the DNA TGCGCCAGCAGCACCGGGGCCGGGAGGGAGACCCAGTACTTC.

V and J are TRBV4-1 and TRBJ2-2; D remains ambiguous. CDR1 is MGHRA, CDR2 YSYEKL, per germline. Trimming removed 1 base at V and 5 bases at J, with 17 bases between. The CDR3 has 17 residues. CDR3 in DNA: TGCGCCAGCAGCCAAGTCGGGCATCGGTCCGGGACCGGGGAGCTGTTTTTT. It encodes CASSQVGHRSGTGELFF.

The chain links TRBV4-2 to TRBJ2-7; a possible D gene is TRBD2 (5 bases). Between the trimmed V and J ends, which lost 0 bases and 3 bases, there was a span of 15 bases. The CDR3 consists of 16 residues. From germline, CDR1 is LGHNA and CDR2 YNFKEQ. CDR3 sequence reads: CASSQDLTGSRYEQYF. CDR3 DNA sequence: TGTGCCAGCAGCCAAGATCTAACGGGGTCCCGCTACGAGCAGTACTTC.

This chain links TRBV14 with TRBJ2-7; 7 nucleotides align to TRBD1. In germline, CDR1 is SGHDN, CDR2 FVKESK. This CDR3 region has 17 residues. V gave up 1 base and J gave up 1 base; unmatched junction bases: 10. CDR3 amino acids: CASSQGRIGGMSYEQYF. CDR3 nucleotides: TGTGCCAGCAGCCAAGGACGGATAGGGGGCATGTCCTACGAGCAGTACTTC.

The V gene is TRBV7-2, the J gene TRBJ2-1; perhaps TRBD2 as D (6 bases). The CDR3 runs 13 residues. V lost 4 bases and J 8 bases, leaving 12 bases between the germline ends. CDR1 is SGHTA and CDR2 is FQGNSA in the germline V gene. In DNA, the CDR3 is TGTGCCAGCAGCTCCGGGAGCCGGGATGAGCAGTTCTTC. It translates to CASSSGSRDEQFF.

The CDR3 region is CASSVAGVNTGELFF. As DNA, the CDR3 is TGCGCCAGCAGCGTAGCGGGAGTAAACACCGGGGAGCTGTTTTTT. The chain has TRBV5-1 and TRBJ2-2, with TRBD2 matching over 9 bases. J was trimmed by 2 bases and V by 4 bases; bases with no gene match: 3. Germline V gene data show CDR1 as SGHRS and CDR2 as YFSETQ. This CDR3 has 15 amino acids.

The chain combines TRBV11-3 with TRBJ2-7; D is undetermined. CDR3 length: 12 amino acids. Per germline, CDR1 SGHNT and CDR2 YENEEA. Trimming removed 8 bases from V and 2 bases from J, with 10 bases in between. CDR3 in amino acids: CASGSPTYEQYF. In DNA form, the CDR3 reads TGTGCCAGCGGCTCGCCTACCTACGAGCAGTACTTC.

The chain is built from TRBV11-3 and TRBJ2-2; D is uncertain. This CDR3 contains 14 residues. Between the trimmed V and J ends, which lost 0 bases and 1 base, there was a span of 3 bases. Germline CDR1 and CDR2: SGHNT and YENEEA. CDR3 coding DNA: TGTGCCAGCAGCTTAGAAGTGAACACCGGGGAGCTGTTTTTT. Amino acid sequence: CASSLEVNTGELFF.

The V and J genes are TRBV28 and TRBJ1-4; D may be TRBD1 (5 bases). Trimming shortened V by 7 bases and J by 8 bases, and 20 bases separated the two germline ends. This CDR3 is 15 amino acids long. Germline values: CDR1 MDHEN, CDR2 SYDVKM. The CDR3 nucleotides read TGTGCCAGCATCGCAACCGGGGCAGGGCAAGAAAAACTGTTTTTT. Translation gives CASIATGAGQEKLFF.

The chain links TRBV5-4 to TRBJ2-4; 11 positions match TRBD2. CDR3 length equals 15 residues. J gave up 6 bases and V 0 bases, and 2 bases lay outside the gene matches. Germline V CDR1 and CDR2: SGHNT, YYREEE (reference sequence). The CDR3 sequence is CASSLEGTSGNIQYF. The CDR3 coding sequence is TGTGCCAGCAGCTTGGAAGGGACTAGCGGAAACATTCAGTACTTC.